Each of the 2 T cell receptor beta chains below was sequenced from the same sample in a study of blood T cell repertoires in COVID-19 (dated by TCRdb to 2020 to 2021). The receptor library was made with the immunoSEQ multiplex PCR assay. TCRdb provides this immuneACCESS table in a form limited to in-frame rearrangements. Some clones are lacking; in checked studies, under half of them reflect an unresolved V gene, and why the rest are absent is not known. Across this sample there are 350,000 to 400,000 clones, with roughly 91% seen only once. The ten largest account for 1.7% of the sample. Sequencing was done on a sample of PBMCs or T cells enriched from blood (not recorded which). These receptors were obtained from a woman aged 25 to 39 who had recovered from COVID-19.

V gene TRBV13 combines with J gene TRBJ1-1, with 9 bases matching TRBD1. Germline lookup yields CDR1 PRHDT and CDR2 FYEKMQ (reference sequence). The CDR3 is 16 amino acids. J was trimmed by 1 base and V by 1 base; bases with no gene match: 4. The CDR3 DNA reads TGTGCCAGCAGCTTAGACAGGGGGCCCTCGAACACTGAAGCTTTCTTT. Its translation: CASSLDRGPSNTEAFF.

The chain employs TRBV27 and TRBJ2-1; D is uncertain. Trimming took off 3 bases at V and 1 base at J, with 7 bases between the two ends. The germline gives CDR1 MNHEY, CDR2 SMNVEV (reference sequence). The CDR3 covers 14 residues. DNA for the CDR3: TGTGCCAGCAGTTTGGGCAGATCCTACAATGAGCAGTTCTTC. Translating gives CASSLGRSYNEQFF.